A selection of T cell receptor beta chains follows, all from one sample in a study of molecular identifiers for immune sequencing clone quantification. TCRdb re-called the PCR reads through MiXCR, storing one row per CDR3 protein. The data show roughly 300,000 distinct CDR3 sequences, with roughly a quarter seen just once and about 0.74% held by the top ten. Sequencing was done on a sample of naive CD8+ T cells from blood, with Jurkat cell RNA spiked in. The receptors here all came from a human donor in good health. Some libraries in this study had Jurkat cell RNA spiked in. CDR3s include the opening cysteine and the closing phenylalanine or tryptophan. Each record gives: CDR3 protein, CDR3 DNA, J gene, clone size, D gene, V gene. A D gene is named only where the DNA matches it firmly. Not all rows give a size; the values are once, few, many and, for expanded clones, a class.

cdr3_aa: CASSLGLGLADEQFF; cdr3_nt: TGTGCCAGCAGTCTTGGCCTAGGACTAGCGGATGAGCAGTTCTTC; j_call: TRBJ2-1; clone_size: NA; d_call: TRBD2; v_call: TRBV12-3/TRBV12-4
cdr3_aa: CAISEPGTPNQPQHF; cdr3_nt: TGTGCCATCAGTGAGCCCGGGACACCTAATCAGCCCCAGCATTTT; j_call: TRBJ1-5; clone_size: NA; d_call: NA; v_call: TRBV10-3
cdr3_aa: CASSLLAEATDTQYF; cdr3_nt: TGTGCCAGCAGCTTGCTAGCGGAAGCCACAGATACGCAGTATTTT; j_call: TRBJ2-3; clone_size: NA; d_call: TRBD2; v_call: TRBV11-1
cdr3_aa: CASSYSIAGYNYEQYF; cdr3_nt: TGTGCCAGCAGTTACTCGATTGCAGGGTACAACTACGAGCAGTACTTC; j_call: TRBJ2-7; clone_size: many; d_call: NA; v_call: TRBV6-5
cdr3_aa: CASSFLLAGGPNEQFF; cdr3_nt: TGTGCCAGCAGTTTCCTACTAGCGGGGGGGCCAAATGAGCAGTTCTTC; j_call: TRBJ2-1; clone_size: few; d_call: TRBD2; v_call: TRBV27
cdr3_aa: CASSSVDSGPTDTQYF; cdr3_nt: TGTGCCAGCAGTTCGGTGGACAGTGGCCCCACAGATACGCAGTATTTT; j_call: TRBJ2-3; clone_size: few; d_call: NA; v_call: TRBV28
cdr3_aa: CSASSLAGRGWSYNEQFF; cdr3_nt: TGCAGTGCTAGCTCCCTAGCGGGAAGGGGGTGGTCCTACAATGAGCAGTTCTTC; j_call: TRBJ2-1; clone_size: NA; d_call: TRBD2; v_call: TRBV20-1
cdr3_aa: CSVDGGRGAGELFF; cdr3_nt: TGCAGCGTTGACGGCGGGAGAGGTGCCGGGGAGCTGTTTTTT; j_call: TRBJ2-2; clone_size: many; d_call: TRBD2; v_call: TRBV29-1
cdr3_aa: CSVEEGGTGWYEQYF; cdr3_nt: TGCAGCGTTGAAGAAGGTGGGACAGGGTGGTACGAGCAGTACTTC; j_call: TRBJ2-7; clone_size: many; d_call: TRBD1; v_call: TRBV29-1
cdr3_aa: CASSGRQQDVTDTQYF; cdr3_nt: TGTGCCAGCAGCGGGAGACAACAGGATGTTACAGATACGCAGTATTTT; j_call: TRBJ2-3; clone_size: NA; d_call: NA; v_call: TRBV7-9
cdr3_aa: CASLEWKTGELFF; cdr3_nt: TGTGCCAGCTTAGAGTGGAAGACCGGGGAGCTGTTTTTT; j_call: TRBJ2-2; clone_size: many; d_call: NA; v_call: TRBV6-5
cdr3_aa: CSVAGGRTNNEQFF; cdr3_nt: TGCAGCGTTGCGGGGGGGCGGACTAACAATGAGCAGTTCTTC; j_call: TRBJ2-1; clone_size: few; d_call: TRBD2; v_call: TRBV29-1
cdr3_aa: CATRTGRPYPYEQYF; cdr3_nt: TGTGCCACCAGGACAGGCCGGCCTTACCCCTACGAGCAGTACTTC; j_call: TRBJ2-7; clone_size: many; d_call: NA; v_call: TRBV24-1
cdr3_aa: CAGSQGGSRFYEQYF; cdr3_nt: TGTGCCGGCAGCCAAGGGGGAAGCCGCTTTTACGAGCAGTACTTC; j_call: TRBJ2-7; clone_size: NA; d_call: NA; v_call: TRBV14
cdr3_aa: CASSLGGGGGSTDTQYF; cdr3_nt: TGCGCCAGCAGCTTGGGCGGCGGTGGGGGAAGCACAGATACGCAGTATTTT; j_call: TRBJ2-3; clone_size: NA; d_call: NA; v_call: TRBV5-1
cdr3_aa: CAWSAQPTQEAFF; cdr3_nt: TGTGCCTGGAGTGCCCAACCGACCCAAGAAGCTTTCTTT; j_call: TRBJ1-1; clone_size: NA; d_call: NA; v_call: TRBV30
cdr3_aa: CASSPRGAYEQCF; cdr3_nt: TGTGCCAGCAGCCCCCGCGGAGCGTACGAGCAGTGCTTC; j_call: TRBJ2-7; clone_size: NA; d_call: NA; v_call: TRBV6-2/TRBV6-3
cdr3_aa: CASRHRNTEAFF; cdr3_nt: TGTGCCAGCAGGCATCGGAACACTGAAGCTTTCTTT; j_call: TRBJ1-1; clone_size: many; d_call: NA; v_call: TRBV6-5
cdr3_aa: CASSFHQSGRYEQYF; cdr3_nt: TGTGCCAGCAGTTTTCACCAGAGTGGTCGCTACGAGCAGTACTTC; j_call: TRBJ2-7; clone_size: NA; d_call: NA; v_call: TRBV12-3/TRBV12-4
cdr3_aa: CSARLGDTYEQYF; cdr3_nt: TGCAGTGCTAGGCTGGGGGACACCTACGAGCAGTACTTC; j_call: TRBJ2-7; clone_size: few; d_call: NA; v_call: TRBV20-1
cdr3_aa: CASRPTTVEFYEQYF; cdr3_nt: TGTGCCAGCAGACCAACTACAGTGGAATTTTACGAGCAGTACTTC; j_call: TRBJ2-7; clone_size: NA; d_call: NA; v_call: TRBV7-9
cdr3_aa: CSAKTYSGVRYEQYF; cdr3_nt: TGCAGTGCTAAGACCTATAGCGGGGTCCGCTACGAGCAGTACTTC; j_call: TRBJ2-7; clone_size: few; d_call: TRBD2; v_call: TRBV20-1
cdr3_aa: CSARDGATYNEQFF; cdr3_nt: TGCAGTGCTAGAGACGGGGCCACCTACAATGAGCAGTTCTTC; j_call: TRBJ2-1; clone_size: NA; d_call: NA; v_call: TRBV20-1
cdr3_aa: CASTSGTGRTDTQYF; cdr3_nt: TGTGCCAGCACCTCCGGGACAGGTCGCACAGATACGCAGTATTTT; j_call: TRBJ2-3; clone_size: many; d_call: TRBD1; v_call: TRBV7-9
cdr3_aa: CSVAPSTSGGLYNEQFF; cdr3_nt: TGCAGCGTTGCGCCCTCGACTAGCGGGGGCCTCTACAATGAGCAGTTCTTC; j_call: TRBJ2-1; clone_size: few; d_call: TRBD2; v_call: TRBV29-1
cdr3_aa: CASSQVLEVADTQYF; cdr3_nt: TGCGCCAGCAGCCAAGTGTTAGAGGTAGCAGATACGCAGTATTTT; j_call: TRBJ2-3; clone_size: few; d_call: NA; v_call: TRBV4-1
cdr3_aa: CAWSVLVSSYNEQFF; cdr3_nt: TGTGCCTGGAGTGTACTCGTAAGCTCCTACAATGAGCAGTTCTTC; j_call: TRBJ2-1; clone_size: NA; d_call: NA; v_call: TRBV30
cdr3_aa: CASSEDYNEQFF; cdr3_nt: TGTGCCAGCAGCGAAGATTACAATGAGCAGTTCTTC; j_call: TRBJ2-1; clone_size: few; d_call: NA; v_call: TRBV27
cdr3_aa: CATARTSGFSSGANVLTF; cdr3_nt: TGTGCCACCGCCCGGACTAGCGGGTTTAGCTCTGGGGCCAACGTCCTGACTTTC; j_call: TRBJ2-6; clone_size: many; d_call: TRBD2; v_call: TRBV15
cdr3_aa: CATSARGSSYEQYF; cdr3_nt: TGTGCCACCAGTGCTCGGGGGAGCTCCTACGAGCAGTACTTC; j_call: TRBJ2-7; clone_size: NA; d_call: NA; v_call: TRBV24-1
cdr3_aa: CASSLVVGRGYEQYF; cdr3_nt: TGTGCCAGCAGTTTAGTCGTTGGCAGGGGATACGAGCAGTACTTC; j_call: TRBJ2-7; clone_size: NA; d_call: NA; v_call: TRBV12-3/TRBV12-4
cdr3_aa: CASSGTLFYEQYF; cdr3_nt: TGTGCCAGCTCCGGGACTCTCTTCTACGAGCAGTACTTC; j_call: TRBJ2-7; clone_size: many; d_call: NA; v_call: TRBV6-1
cdr3_aa: CASSGGQGAREKLFF; cdr3_nt: TGTGCCAGCAGCGGCGGACAGGGGGCTCGAGAAAAACTGTTTTTT; j_call: TRBJ1-4; clone_size: NA; d_call: TRBD1; v_call: TRBV9
cdr3_aa: CASSQDLWAADTQYF; cdr3_nt: TGCGCCAGCAGCCAAGATCTTTGGGCCGCAGATACGCAGTATTTT; j_call: TRBJ2-3; clone_size: many; d_call: NA; v_call: TRBV4-3
cdr3_aa: CARRGRGRRVGTDHEQYF; cdr3_nt: TGTGCCAGACGAGGCCGGGGCCGACGCGTCGGGACAGACCACGAGCAGTACTTC; j_call: TRBJ2-7; clone_size: NA; d_call: TRBD1; v_call: TRBV2
cdr3_aa: CASKLGEQFF; cdr3_nt: TGTGCCAGCAAGTTAGGTGAGCAGTTCTTC; j_call: TRBJ2-1; clone_size: many; d_call: NA; v_call: TRBV7-9
cdr3_aa: CASSEGDQPQHF; cdr3_nt: TGTGCCAGCAGTGAAGGCGATCAGCCCCAGCATTTT; j_call: TRBJ1-5; clone_size: many; d_call: NA; v_call: TRBV2
cdr3_aa: CASSFSRGTDTQYF; cdr3_nt: TGTGCCAGCAGTTTCAGCAGGGGCACAGATACGCAGTATTTT; j_call: TRBJ2-3; clone_size: NA; d_call: NA; v_call: TRBV12-3/TRBV12-4
cdr3_aa: CASSPLQGRGTEAFF; cdr3_nt: TGTGCCAGCAGCCCGCTACAGGGGAGGGGCACTGAAGCTTTCTTT; j_call: TRBJ1-1; clone_size: many; d_call: TRBD1; v_call: TRBV7-2
cdr3_aa: CGSSQVLGPYNEQFF; cdr3_nt: TGCGGCAGCAGCCAAGTCCTTGGGCCCTACAATGAGCAGTTCTTC; j_call: TRBJ2-1; clone_size: NA; d_call: NA; v_call: TRBV4-3
cdr3_aa: CASPGTGTTDTQYF; cdr3_nt: TGTGCCAGTCCGGGGACAGGGACCACAGATACGCAGTATTTT; j_call: TRBJ2-3; clone_size: many; d_call: TRBD1; v_call: TRBV2
cdr3_aa: CASSRKPGLGNNEQFF; cdr3_nt: TGTGCCAGCAGCCGAAAACCGGGACTTGGTAACAATGAGCAGTTCTTC; j_call: TRBJ2-1; clone_size: few; d_call: NA; v_call: TRBV6-2/TRBV6-3
cdr3_aa: CASSQGAWTEFNEQFF; cdr3_nt: TGCGCCAGCAGCCAAGGTGCATGGACAGAGTTCAATGAGCAGTTCTTC; j_call: TRBJ2-1; clone_size: few; d_call: NA; v_call: TRBV4-3
cdr3_aa: CASSFGDRGYTGELFF; cdr3_nt: TGTGCCAGCAGTTTCGGGGACAGGGGATACACCGGGGAGCTGTTTTTT; j_call: TRBJ2-2; clone_size: few; d_call: TRBD1; v_call: TRBV12-3/TRBV12-4
cdr3_aa: CASSPGDPRQETQYF; cdr3_nt: TGTGCCAGCAGCCCCGGTGATCCGCGGCAAGAGACCCAGTACTTC; j_call: TRBJ2-5; clone_size: many; d_call: NA; v_call: TRBV6-5
cdr3_aa: CASRVKGAISEAFF; cdr3_nt: TGTGCCAGCCGCGTAAAGGGGGCAATTTCTGAAGCTTTCTTT; j_call: TRBJ1-1; clone_size: once; d_call: TRBD1; v_call: TRBV9
cdr3_aa: CASSLAGTSGRAVSGNEQFF; cdr3_nt: TGTGCCAGCAGCTTAGCTGGGACTAGCGGGAGGGCCGTGAGTGGCAATGAGCAGTTCTTC; j_call: TRBJ2-1; clone_size: NA; d_call: TRBD2; v_call: TRBV7-9
cdr3_aa: CSVKGLAIDTF; cdr3_nt: TGCAGCGTAAAGGGACTTGCCATTGACACCTTC; j_call: TRBJ1-2; clone_size: many; d_call: NA; v_call: TRBV29-1